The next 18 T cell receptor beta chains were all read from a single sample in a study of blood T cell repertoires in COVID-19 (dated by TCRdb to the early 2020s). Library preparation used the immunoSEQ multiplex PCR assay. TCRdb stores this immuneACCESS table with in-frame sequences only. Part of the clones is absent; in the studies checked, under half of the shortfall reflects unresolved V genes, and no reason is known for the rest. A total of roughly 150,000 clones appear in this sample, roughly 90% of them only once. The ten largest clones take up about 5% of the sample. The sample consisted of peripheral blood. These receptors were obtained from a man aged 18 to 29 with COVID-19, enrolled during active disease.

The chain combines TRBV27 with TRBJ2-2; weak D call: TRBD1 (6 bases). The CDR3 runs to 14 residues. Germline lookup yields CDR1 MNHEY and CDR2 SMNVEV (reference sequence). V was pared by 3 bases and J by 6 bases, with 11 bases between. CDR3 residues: CASSFVRGSGELFF. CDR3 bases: TGTGCCAGCAGTTTCGTCAGGGGCTCCGGGGAGCTGTTTTTT.

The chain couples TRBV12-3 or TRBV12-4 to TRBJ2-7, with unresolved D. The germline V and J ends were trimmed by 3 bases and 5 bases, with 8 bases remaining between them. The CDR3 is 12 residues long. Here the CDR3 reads CASSLSMDEQYF. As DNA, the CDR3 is TGTGCCAGCAGTTTGAGTATGGACGAGCAGTACTTC.

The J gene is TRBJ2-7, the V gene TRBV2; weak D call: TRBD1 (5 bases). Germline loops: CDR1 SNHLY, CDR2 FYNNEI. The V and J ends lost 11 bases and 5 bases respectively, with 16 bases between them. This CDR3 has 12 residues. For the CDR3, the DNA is TGTGCCGGGCGGCAGGGCCCCCACGAGCAGTACTTC. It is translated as CAGRQGPHEQYF.

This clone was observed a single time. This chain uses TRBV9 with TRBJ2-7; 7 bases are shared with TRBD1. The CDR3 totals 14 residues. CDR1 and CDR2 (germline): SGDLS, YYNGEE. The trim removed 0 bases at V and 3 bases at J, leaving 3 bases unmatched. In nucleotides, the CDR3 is TGTGCCAGCAGCGTAGGGCAGGGGGTCTACGAGCAGTACTTC. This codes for CASSVGQGVYEQYF.

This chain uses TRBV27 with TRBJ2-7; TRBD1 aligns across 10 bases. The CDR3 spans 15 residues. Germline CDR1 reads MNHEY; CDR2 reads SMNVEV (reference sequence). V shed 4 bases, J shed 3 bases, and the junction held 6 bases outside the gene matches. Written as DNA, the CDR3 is TGTGCCAGCAGTTCCCTCGGACAGGGGGACTACGAGCAGTACTTC. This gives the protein CASSSLGQGDYEQYF.

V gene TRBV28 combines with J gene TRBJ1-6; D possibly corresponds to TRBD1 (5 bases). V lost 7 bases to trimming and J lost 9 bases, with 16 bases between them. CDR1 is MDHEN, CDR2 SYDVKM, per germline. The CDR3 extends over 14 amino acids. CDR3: CASNYKGLISPLHF. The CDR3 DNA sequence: TGTGCCAGCAACTACAAGGGACTAATTTCACCCCTCCACTTT.

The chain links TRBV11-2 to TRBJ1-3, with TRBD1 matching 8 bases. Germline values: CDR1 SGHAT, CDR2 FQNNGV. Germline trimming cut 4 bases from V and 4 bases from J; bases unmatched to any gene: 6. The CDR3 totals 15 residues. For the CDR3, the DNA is TGTGCCAGCAGCTCCCTTCGGGACAGGGGAAACACCATATATTTT. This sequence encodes CASSSLRDRGNTIYF.

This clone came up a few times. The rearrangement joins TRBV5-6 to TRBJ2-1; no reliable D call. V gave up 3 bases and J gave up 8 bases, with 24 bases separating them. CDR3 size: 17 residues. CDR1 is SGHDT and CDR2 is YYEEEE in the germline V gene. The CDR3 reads CASSSSPLDPGIDEQFF. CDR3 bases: TGTGCCAGCAGCTCGAGCCCACTCGACCCGGGTATCGATGAGCAGTTCTTC.

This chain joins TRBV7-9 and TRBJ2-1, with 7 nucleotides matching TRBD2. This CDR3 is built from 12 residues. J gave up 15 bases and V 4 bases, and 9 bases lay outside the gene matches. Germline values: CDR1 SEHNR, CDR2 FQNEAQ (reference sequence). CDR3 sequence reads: CASSSPGGGVFF. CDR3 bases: TGTGCCAGCAGCTCCCCGGGAGGAGGGGTGTTCTTC. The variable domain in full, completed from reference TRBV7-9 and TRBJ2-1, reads DTGVSQNPRHKITKRGQNVTFRCDPISEHNRLYWYRQTLGQGPEFLTYFQNEAQLEKSRLLSDRFSAERPKGSFSTLEIQRTEQGDSAMYLCASSSPGGGVFFGPGTRLTVL.

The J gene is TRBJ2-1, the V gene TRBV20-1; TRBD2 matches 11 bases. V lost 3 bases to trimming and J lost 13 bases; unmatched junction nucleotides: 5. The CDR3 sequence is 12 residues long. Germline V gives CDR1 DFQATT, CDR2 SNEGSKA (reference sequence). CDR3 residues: CSASSGRAFQFF. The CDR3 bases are TGCAGTGCTAGTAGCGGGAGGGCCTTTCAGTTCTTC.

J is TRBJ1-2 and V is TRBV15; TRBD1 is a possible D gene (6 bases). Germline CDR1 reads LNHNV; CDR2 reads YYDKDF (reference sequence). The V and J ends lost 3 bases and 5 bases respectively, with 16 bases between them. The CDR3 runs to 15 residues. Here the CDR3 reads CATSSSRGSLYGYTF. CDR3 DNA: TGTGCCACCAGCAGCTCCAGGGGCTCTTTGTATGGCTACACCTTC.

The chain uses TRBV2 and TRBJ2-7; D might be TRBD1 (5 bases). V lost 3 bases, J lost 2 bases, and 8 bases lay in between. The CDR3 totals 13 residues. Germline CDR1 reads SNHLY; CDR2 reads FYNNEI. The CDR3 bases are TGTGCCAGCAGTGAGCAAGGGGCCTACGAGCAGTACTTC. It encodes CASSEQGAYEQYF.

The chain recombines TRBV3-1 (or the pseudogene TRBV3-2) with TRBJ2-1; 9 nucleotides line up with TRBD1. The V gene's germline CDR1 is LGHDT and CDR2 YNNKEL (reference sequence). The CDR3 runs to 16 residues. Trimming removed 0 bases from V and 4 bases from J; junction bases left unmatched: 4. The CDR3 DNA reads TGTGCCAGCAGCCAAGATTGGGACAGGGTTTACAATGAGCAGTTCTTC. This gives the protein CASSQDWDRVYNEQFF.

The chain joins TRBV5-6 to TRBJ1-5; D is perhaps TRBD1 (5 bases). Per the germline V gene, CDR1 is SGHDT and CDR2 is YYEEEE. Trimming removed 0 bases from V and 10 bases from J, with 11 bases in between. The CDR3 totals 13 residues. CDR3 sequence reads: CASSLARVSPQHF. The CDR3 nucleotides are TGTGCCAGCAGCTTGGCCAGGGTCAGTCCCCAGCATTTT.

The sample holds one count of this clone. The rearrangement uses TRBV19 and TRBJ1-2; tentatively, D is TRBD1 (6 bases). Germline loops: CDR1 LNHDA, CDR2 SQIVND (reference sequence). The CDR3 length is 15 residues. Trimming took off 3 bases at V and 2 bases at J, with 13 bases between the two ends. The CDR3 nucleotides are TGTGCCAGTAGTATTTCGGGTGGGGGCAACTATGGCTACACCTTC. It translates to CASSISGGGNYGYTF.

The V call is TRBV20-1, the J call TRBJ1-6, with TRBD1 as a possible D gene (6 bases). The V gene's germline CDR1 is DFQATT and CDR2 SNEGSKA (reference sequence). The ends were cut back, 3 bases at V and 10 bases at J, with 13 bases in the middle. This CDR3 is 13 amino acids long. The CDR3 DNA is TGCAGTGCTAGTAGGGCAGGGGAGTCACCCCTCCACTTT. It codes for CSASRAGESPLHF.

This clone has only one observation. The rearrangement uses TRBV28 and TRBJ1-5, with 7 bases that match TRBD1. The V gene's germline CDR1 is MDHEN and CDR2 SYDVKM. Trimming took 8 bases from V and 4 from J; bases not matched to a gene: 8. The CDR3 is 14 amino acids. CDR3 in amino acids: CASCYRGRNQPQHF. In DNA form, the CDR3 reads TGTGCCAGCTGTTACAGGGGACGGAATCAGCCCCAGCATTTT.

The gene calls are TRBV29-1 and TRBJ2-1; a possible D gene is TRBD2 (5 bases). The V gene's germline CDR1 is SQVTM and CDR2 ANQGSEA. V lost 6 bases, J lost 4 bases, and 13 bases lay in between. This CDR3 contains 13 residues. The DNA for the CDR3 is TGCAGCGTAGAGGGCCAGACTTACAATGAGCAGTTCTTC. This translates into CSVEGQTYNEQFF.